The 13 T cell receptor beta chains below were found in one sample sequenced in a study of human thymus T cells. Resections were taken during corrective heart surgery, and the thymus tissue came from these. TCRdb's table, derived via immunoSEQ multiplex PCR, lists solely in-frame clones and lacks some. The table lists about 130,000 clones, around 94% of them singletons. Sequenced sample: thymus tissue. The receptors stem from a boy under three years old with a congenital heart defect but otherwise immunologically healthy.

The V call is TRBV7-2, the J call TRBJ2-2, with 9 positions matching TRBD1. Germline V CDR1 and CDR2: SGHTA, FQGNSA. V lost 1 base to trimming and J lost 6 bases; unmatched junction nucleotides: 0. The CDR3 extends over 14 amino acids. DNA of the CDR3: TGTGCCAGCAGCTTAGGGACAGGGGCCGGGGAGCTGTTTTTT. It yields the protein CASSLGTGAGELFF.

This clone appeared once. CDR3 protein: CASSLSLVDTQYF. The CDR3 DNA reads TGTGCCAGCAGCTTAAGTTTGGTAGATACGCAGTATTTT. The V call is TRBV7-3, the J call TRBJ2-3; D is undetermined. The ends were cut back, 1 base at V and 5 bases at J, with 7 bases in the middle. Germline CDR1 is SGHTA and CDR2 is FQGTGA. This CDR3 contains 13 residues.

On this clone itself: The junction differs from germline at one of its ends, possibly a read error. V gene TRBV11-2 combines with J gene TRBJ2-1, with 11 bases aligning to TRBD2. Germline V CDR1 and CDR2: SGHAT, FQNNGV. The CDR3 runs 19 residues. CDR3 in amino acids: CASSLDIAGGPLSFNEQFF. In DNA form, the CDR3 reads TGTGCCAGCAGCTTAGATATAGCGGGGGGGCCCTTGTCCTTCAATGAGCAGTTCTTC.

The V and J genes are TRBV11-3 and TRBJ2-7, with D unclear. The CDR3 contains 12 residues. V was trimmed by 6 bases and J by 7 bases, leaving 13 bases between them. CDR1 is SGHNT, CDR2 YENEEA, per germline. The CDR3 here is CASSKSFREQYF. DNA of the CDR3: TGTGCCAGCAGTAAGTCTTTCAGGGAGCAGTACTTC. Drawing the rest from reference TRBV11-3 and TRBJ2-7, the complete variable domain is EAGVVQSPRYKIIEKKQPVAFWCNPISGHNTLYWYLQNLGQGPELLIRYENEEAVDDSQLPKDRFSAERLKGVDSTLKIQPAELGDSAVYLCASSKSFREQYFGPGTRLTVT.

This clone is a singleton in its sample. This rearrangement joins TRBV11-3 to TRBJ1-6, with D unclear. V lost 0 bases and J 8 bases, leaving 5 bases between the germline ends. Germline V gene sequence: CDR1 SGHNT, CDR2 YENEEA. This CDR3 region has 13 residues. Written as DNA, the CDR3 is TGTGCCAGCAGCTTAGACATTCATTCACCCCTCCACTTT. Amino acid sequence: CASSLDIHSPLHF. The full variable domain, rest sourced from reference TRBV11-3 and TRBJ1-6, is EAGVVQSPRYKIIEKKQPVAFWCNPISGHNTLYWYLQNLGQGPELLIRYENEEAVDDSQLPKDRFSAERLKGVDSTLKIQPAELGDSAVYLCASSLDIHSPLHFGNGTRLTVT.

The rearrangement links TRBV4-3 to TRBJ2-3; the match to TRBD2 covers 7 bases. V was clipped by 3 bases and J by 0 bases; unmatched bases: 6. The germline CDR1 and CDR2 sequences are LGHNA and YSLEER. This CDR3 spans 16 amino acids. The CDR3 region has the DNA TGCGCCAGCAGCCAGGTCTCGGGACTAAGCACAGATACGCAGTATTTT. This encodes CASSQVSGLSTDTQYF.

The gene calls are TRBV28 and TRBJ1-3; D unresolved. The V and J ends lost 5 bases and 0 bases respectively, with 5 bases between them. Germline loops: CDR1 MDHEN, CDR2 SYDVKM. This CDR3 has 13 amino acids. This chain's CDR3 is CASSADSGNTIYF. The CDR3 DNA sequence: TGTGCCAGCAGTGCAGACTCTGGAAACACCATATATTTT.

The chain is built from TRBV27 and TRBJ2-7; D is possibly TRBD2 (5 bases). Trimming took off 4 bases at V and 0 bases at J, with 19 bases between the two ends. Germline lookup yields CDR1 MNHEY and CDR2 SMNVEV (reference sequence). The CDR3 is made up of 17 amino acids. The DNA of the CDR3 is TGTGCCAGCAGTTCCATAAATCGGACTGGCAGCTCCTACGAGCAGTACTTC. This translates into CASSSINRTGSSYEQYF.

The genes are TRBV5-6 and TRBJ1-5, with D possibly TRBD1 on 6 matching bases. Trimming removed 2 bases at V and 7 bases at J, with 13 bases between. Germline V gene sequence: CDR1 SGHDT, CDR2 YYEEEE. The CDR3 length is 14 residues. For the CDR3, the DNA is TGTGCCAGCAGCTTAGGGGGGGCTTCGCAGCCCCAGCATTTT. This gives the protein CASSLGGASQPQHF.

The rearrangement joins TRBV6-5 to TRBJ2-7; the D gene is possibly TRBD2 (5 bases). This CDR3 is 15 amino acids long. The germline gives CDR1 MNHEY, CDR2 SVGAGI. Trimming removed 2 bases from V and 0 bases from J, with 11 bases in between. CDR3 residues: CASSYLRGSSYEQYF. Written as DNA, the CDR3 is TGTGCCAGCAGTTACCTCAGAGGGTCCTCCTACGAGCAGTACTTC.

This clone was picked up one time. The chain carries TRBV14 and TRBJ1-6; D ambiguous. CDR1 SGHDN and CDR2 FVKESK come from the germline V gene. This CDR3 is 14 amino acids long. The V and J ends lost 0 bases and 7 bases respectively, with 7 bases between them. The CDR3 DNA follows: TGTGCCAGCAGCCAAGAGTCGGGGAATTCACCCCTCCACTTT. This sequence encodes CASSQESGNSPLHF.

V usage is TRBV28 and J usage is TRBJ2-3; 8 bases map to TRBD2. The J segment lost 0 bases and the V segment lost 9 bases, leaving 8 bases of the junction unmatched. CDR3 length: 15 residues. Germline V gene sequence: CDR1 MDHEN, CDR2 SYDVKM. The DNA of the CDR3 is TGTGCCAGTTTCGGGGGGGGGCGTAGCACAGATACGCAGTATTTT. Residues: CASFGGGRSTDTQYF.

The V call is TRBV23-1, the J call TRBJ2-1; tentative D call: TRBD1 (6 bases). TRBV23-1 is an open reading frame whose function is uncertain. The CDR3 spans 12 residues. Trimming removed 6 bases at V and 9 bases at J, with 12 bases between. CDR3 DNA: TGCGCCAGCAGCCACAGGGTTCGTGAGCAGTTCTTC. Translated, it gives CASSHRVREQFF.